Shown below are 28 T cell receptor beta chains from a single sample sequenced in a study of vaccination and CD4 T cells after COVID-19. Oncomine TCR Beta short-read sequencing was applied to DNA from cultured CD4+ T cells. TCRdb reanalysed the PCR reads using MiXCR and keeps one entry per CDR3 protein. Of about 13,000 distinct CDR3 sequences listed, more than 35% are singletons. Antigens for these TCRs are unknown. Documented treatment: approximately nine-day PBMC culture with coronavirus spike peptide pools or control peptides (ViraFEST assay). The sample in question was CD4+ T cells from blood, cultured in vitro, obtained after SARS-CoV-2 vaccination. These TCRs come from a human donor who had recovered from COVID-19.

V gene TRBV18 combines with J gene TRBJ1-2; D gene uncertain. The germline CDR1 and CDR2 sequences are KGHSH and LQKENI. The CDR3 is 12 residues long. Trimming shortened V by 5 bases and J by 4 bases, and 8 bases separated the two germline ends. The CDR3 reads CASSSWIYGYTF. CDR3 nucleotide sequence: TGTGCCAGCTCATCCTGGATCTATGGCTACACCTTC. The complete variable domain, with remaining parts taken from reference TRBV18 and TRBJ1-2, reads NAGVMQNPRHLVRRRGQEARLRCSPMKGHSHVYWYRQLPEEGLKFMVYLQKENIIDESGMPKERFSAEFPKEGPSILRIQQVVRGDSAAYFCASSSWIYGYTFGSGTRLTVV.

V and J are TRBV6-5 and TRBJ1-6; D is perhaps TRBD1 (5 bases). The CDR3 loop spans 15 amino acids. Germline V gene data show CDR1 as MNHEY and CDR2 as SVGAGI. V lost 2 bases and J lost 5, with 10 bases in between. This chain's CDR3 is CASSYGGENNSPLHF. CDR3 DNA sequence: TGTGCCAGCAGTTACGGGGGAGAGAATAATTCACCCCTCCACTTT.

This clonotype has a handful of counts. The V gene is TRBV20-1, the J gene TRBJ1-1; the D is unclear. Deletions cut 1 base from V and 3 bases from J, with 12 bases between. The length of the CDR3 is 14 residues. The germline V gene has CDR1 DFQATT and CDR2 SNEGSKA (reference sequence). Written as DNA, the CDR3 is TGCAGTGCTAGAGTGGTGGTCCGGGACACTGAAGCTTTCTTT. It translates to CSARVVVRDTEAFF.

In DNA form, the CDR3 reads TGTGCCAGCAGCTTAGGAGGCTTAGACCAAGAGACCCAGTACTTC. This encodes CASSLGGLDQETQYF. The chain has TRBV11-2 and TRBJ2-5; unclear D gene. The CDR3 runs to 15 residues. Germline assignment: CDR1 SGHAT and CDR2 FQNNGV. V was pared by 1 base and J by 0 bases, with 9 bases between.

V gene TRBV27 combines with J gene TRBJ2-1; 8 bases fit TRBD2. The V gene end was trimmed by 8 bases and the J gene end by 4 bases; junction bases not matched to a gene: 22. The CDR3 length is 19 residues. Germline V gives CDR1 MNHEY, CDR2 SMNVEV (reference sequence). The CDR3 bases are TGTGCCAGCGAGCCAATCACAGCGGGAGCATCGCGGGGGTACAATGAGCAGTTCTTC. This gives the protein CASEPITAGASRGYNEQFF.

This chain joins TRBV28 and TRBJ2-7, with TRBD1 identical over 10 bases. CDR1 is MDHEN and CDR2 is SYDVKM in the germline V gene. The CDR3 sequence is 15 residues long. V lost 7 bases to trimming and J lost 4 bases; unmatched junction nucleotides: 10. DNA for the CDR3: TGTGCCAGCACCGAAGACAGGGGGCTGTCGTACGAGCAGTACTTC. Translated: CASTEDRGLSYEQYF.

The chain is built from TRBV6-2 or TRBV6-3 and TRBJ2-5; tentatively, D is TRBD1 or TRBD2 (6 bases each). CDR3 length: 15 residues. V shed 2 bases and J shed 2 bases, with 12 bases lying between them. Germline lookup yields CDR1 MNHEY and CDR2 SVGEGT. CDR3 DNA: TGTGCCAGCAGTTACGGCCAGGGGAGGCAAGAGACCCAGTACTTC. Its protein is CASSYGQGRQETQYF.

In its sample, this clonotype was seen a few times. The chain joins TRBV25-1 to TRBJ2-5; TRBD2 aligns across 7 bases. V lost 5 bases and J lost 4; bases outside the gene matches: 13. Germline V gene sequence: CDR1 MGHDK, CDR2 SYGVNS. CDR3 length equals 16 residues. CDR3 amino acids: CASSIGGWREIETQYF. The CDR3 DNA sequence: TGTGCCAGCAGTATAGGCGGTTGGCGGGAGATAGAGACCCAGTACTTC.

The genes are TRBV5-6 and TRBJ1-1, with D possibly TRBD1 on 5 matching bases. The CDR3 has 15 residues. The V gene lost 3 bases and the J gene lost 5 bases, with 17 bases spanning the gap. Germline loops: CDR1 SGHDT, CDR2 YYEEEE. The CDR3 region is CASSYGAVAGTEAFF. In DNA form, the CDR3 reads TGTGCCAGCAGCTACGGGGCCGTCGCGGGAACTGAAGCTTTCTTT.

This sequence joins TRBV7-8 and TRBJ2-2, with D hard to call. The CDR3 is made up of 17 amino acids. Trimming stripped 5 bases from V and 2 bases from J, with 18 bases between. Germline V lookup: CDR1 SGHVS, CDR2 FQNEAQ. The CDR3 DNA reads TGTGCCAGCAGCCGAAAATTAGACGGGTTCAACACCGGGGAGCTGTTTTTT. This sequence encodes CASSRKLDGFNTGELFF.

The genes are TRBV19 and TRBJ2-7; a weak D match, TRBD2 (6 bases). The CDR3 extends over 14 amino acids. Germline V gene sequence: CDR1 LNHDA, CDR2 SQIVND (reference sequence). Trimming stripped 4 bases from V and 2 bases from J, with 12 bases between. As DNA, the CDR3 is TGTGCCAGTAGTACATTTAGCGGCCCCTACGAGCAGTACTTC. Its translation is CASSTFSGPYEQYF. The full variable domain, completed using reference TRBV19 and TRBJ2-7, is DGGITQSPKYLFRKEGQNVTLSCEQNLNHDAMYWYRQDPGQGLRLIYYSQIVNDFQKGDIAEGYSVSREKKESFPLTVTSAQKNPTAFYLCASSTFSGPYEQYFGPGTRLTVT.

This clonotype has only a few counts. The J gene is TRBJ1-5, the V gene TRBV28; D ambiguous. The CDR3 has 17 residues. V lost 6 bases, J lost 0 bases, and 18 bases lay in between. CDR1 is MDHEN, CDR2 SYDVKM, per germline. The CDR3 DNA sequence: TGTGCCAGCAGCCATACCGGGCTGCGGGATAGCAATCAGCCCCAGCATTTT. Translating it yields CASSHTGLRDSNQPQHF.

This clonotype was seen more than once but under ten times. This sequence joins TRBV2 and TRBJ1-5; D is perhaps TRBD1 (5 bases). Germline CDR1 SNHLY, CDR2 FYNNEI. CDR3 size: 12 residues. Trimming took off 4 bases at V and 7 bases at J, with 8 bases between the two ends. For the CDR3, the DNA is TGTGCCAGCAGTGTGGGGGGGCAGCCCCAGCATTTT. Its translation: CASSVGGQPQHF.

This clonotype was counted only a few times. The V gene is TRBV7-2, the J gene TRBJ1-2; 9 bases match TRBD1. Germline assignment: CDR1 SGHTA and CDR2 FQGNSA. V dropped 5 bases and J dropped 8; count of bases not matched to a gene: 15. This CDR3 contains 16 residues. The chain's CDR3 is CASSTNHRDRVFGYTF. The CDR3 bases are TGTGCCAGCAGCACAAATCACCGGGACAGGGTATTCGGCTACACCTTC.

This sequence joins TRBV28 and TRBJ2-1; TRBD2 aligns across 10 bases. V trimming: 6 bases; J trimming: 4 bases; junction bases outside the gene matches: 6. CDR3 length: 15 amino acids. Germline V CDR1 and CDR2: MDHEN, SYDVKM. DNA for the CDR3: TGTGCCAGCAGCCTAGCGGGAGCGCGTTACAATGAGCAGTTCTTC. Translated, it gives CASSLAGARYNEQFF.

The chain uses TRBV4-1 and TRBJ1-2; D unresolved. The V gene's germline CDR1 is MGHRA and CDR2 YSYEKL. The CDR3 runs to 15 residues. Trimming stripped 4 bases from V and 0 bases from J, with 12 bases between. The CDR3 loop reads CASSREAAANYGYTF. The CDR3 DNA follows: TGCGCCAGCAGCCGCGAAGCAGCAGCTAACTATGGCTACACCTTC.

This clonotype appeared a few times. This chain connects TRBV7-8 to TRBJ1-2; D is ambiguous. V dropped 5 bases and J dropped 8 bases, with 9 bases sitting between them. The V gene's germline CDR1 is SGHVS and CDR2 FQNEAQ. This CDR3 comprises 11 residues. This CDR3 reads CASSPGAGYTF. CDR3 nucleotides: TGTGCCAGCAGCCCCGGTGCGGGCTACACCTTC.

The chain recombines TRBV27 with TRBJ2-5; D unresolved. CDR3 length: 15 amino acids. V gave up 4 bases and J gave up 6 bases, with 18 bases separating them. Per the germline V gene, CDR1 is MNHEY and CDR2 is SMNVEV (reference sequence). The CDR3 is CASSSTFRVPKTQYF. CDR3 bases: TGTGCCAGCAGTTCGACATTTCGCGTACCGAAGACCCAGTACTTC.

The gene calls are TRBV27 and TRBJ2-6; tentatively, D is TRBD1 or TRBD2 (5 bases each). Germline CDR1 is MNHEY and CDR2 is SMNVEV (reference sequence). There are 17 residues in the CDR3. Trimming shortened V by 0 bases and J by 0 bases, and 9 bases separated the two germline ends. CDR3 sequence: CASSLSGVGSGANVLTF. The CDR3 DNA follows: TGTGCCAGCAGTTTATCGGGGGTGGGCTCTGGGGCCAACGTCCTGACTTTC.

The V gene is TRBV10-3, the J gene TRBJ1-5; no clear D. V dropped 3 bases and J dropped 5 bases, with 8 bases sitting between them. This CDR3 is 13 amino acids long. Germline V gene sequence: CDR1 ENHRY, CDR2 SYGVKD. The CDR3 DNA follows: TGTGCCATCAGTGATGTAGACGATCAGCCCCAGCATTTT. Translating it yields CAISDVDDQPQHF.

Within the sample, this clonotype is hyperexpanded (1% or more). The rearrangement joins TRBV27 to TRBJ2-5; either TRBD1 or TRBD2 may supply D (6 bases each). From germline, CDR1 is MNHEY and CDR2 SMNVEV (reference sequence). V dropped 6 bases and J dropped 5 bases, with 13 bases sitting between them. CDR3 length equals 13 residues. The CDR3 nucleotides are TGTGCCAGCAGCGTGGACAGCGGGGAGACCCAGTACTTC. Encoded protein: CASSVDSGETQYF.

This clonotype has only a few counts. J is TRBJ2-2 and V is TRBV6-1; no clear D gene. The CDR3 spans 14 residues. Trimming took 6 bases from V and 3 from J, leaving 11 bases between them. Germline assignment: CDR1 MNHNS and CDR2 SASEGT. The CDR3 DNA reads as TGTGCCAGCAGGGGCCTTGGGTACACCGGGGAGCTGTTTTTT. Translating gives CASRGLGYTGELFF.

This rearrangement joins TRBV11-3 to TRBJ1-1; unclear D gene. Germline CDR1 is SGHNT and CDR2 is YENEEA. The length of the CDR3 is 13 residues. V lost 3 bases, J lost 0 bases, and 5 bases lay in between. CDR3 protein: CASSFLLNTEAFF. The CDR3 bases are TGTGCCAGCAGCTTTTTGCTGAACACTGAAGCTTTCTTT.

The chain combines TRBV18 with TRBJ1-1; 8 nucleotides line up with TRBD1. CDR1 KGHSH and CDR2 LQKENI come from the germline V gene. After removal of 3 bases from V and 1 base from J, the junction contained 1 base not matched to a gene. The CDR3 length is 14 residues. CDR3 amino acids: CASSPTGANTEAFF. CDR3 in DNA: TGTGCCAGCTCACCGACAGGGGCGAACACTGAAGCTTTCTTT.

The rearrangement uses TRBV7-9 and TRBJ1-1, with D unclear. The germline gives CDR1 SEHNR, CDR2 FQNEAQ (reference sequence). The CDR3 is 15 amino acids. The V and J ends lost 0 bases and 7 bases respectively, with 15 bases between them. CDR3 loop: CASSLAEAPTLEAFF. The DNA of the CDR3 is TGTGCCAGCAGCTTAGCGGAGGCCCCTACTCTTGAAGCTTTCTTT.

The chain links TRBV25-1 to TRBJ1-1; tentative D call: TRBD1 (6 bases). Trimming pared 7 bases from V and 7 bases from J, leaving 22 bases between. The CDR3 is 15 amino acids. Germline V lookup: CDR1 MGHDK, CDR2 SYGVNS. CDR3 DNA: TGTGCCAGCACCCAATCGGGGTGGGGGCCGAATGAAGCTTTCTTT. Protein: CASTQSGWGPNEAFF.

CDR3 in amino acids: CSARSGTSGGFQETQYF. CDR3 bases: TGCAGTGCTAGATCGGGGACTAGCGGGGGGTTCCAAGAGACCCAGTACTTC. This chain joins TRBV20-1 and TRBJ2-5, with 15 bases lining up with TRBD2. This CDR3 is 17 amino acids long. CDR1 DFQATT and CDR2 SNEGSKA come from the germline V gene (reference sequence). Trimming took 2 bases from V and 1 from J; bases not matched to a gene: 5.

V is TRBV7-8 and J is TRBJ2-7, with 7 bases fitting TRBD1. There are 15 residues in the CDR3. With V trimmed by 1 base and J by 0 bases, 3 bases remained unmatched. Germline V gene data show CDR1 as SGHVS and CDR2 as FQNEAQ. The CDR3 nucleotides are TGTGCCAGCAGCTTAGTACGGGACAGCTCCTACGAGCAGTACTTC. Translated, it gives CASSLVRDSSYEQYF.